These 8 T cell receptor beta chains originate from one sample sequenced in a study of glioma-infiltrating T cells after dendritic cell vaccination. Method: immunoSEQ multiplex PCR; TCRdb's copy keeps in-frame clones and lacks some. The sample has some 73,000 clones, almost 85% seen once. This sample comprised blood, obtained before dendritic cell vaccination. Receptors were obtained from a human donor with glioblastoma.

The V call is TRBV5-1, the J call TRBJ2-3, with D maybe TRBD2 (5 bases). Germline-derived CDR1 and CDR2 are SGHRS and YFSETQ. The CDR3 covers 16 residues. V gave up 3 bases and J gave up 6 bases, with 20 bases separating them. The CDR3 spells CASSSGRASPRDTQYF. The CDR3 DNA sequence: TGCGCCAGCAGCTCCGGAAGGGCTAGCCCTCGGGATACGCAGTATTTT.

V and J are TRBV6-1 and TRBJ2-1; D is possibly TRBD2 (6 bases). CDR3 size: 13 residues. The ends were cut back, 6 bases at V and 3 bases at J, with 9 bases in the middle. Germline V gives CDR1 MNHNS, CDR2 SASEGT. CDR3 DNA sequence: TGTGCCAGCAGGAAGACTAGCTACAATGAGCAGTTCTTC. Protein: CASRKTSYNEQFF.

The chain has TRBV6-5 and TRBJ1-1; a possible D gene is TRBD1 (5 bases). The germline CDR1 and CDR2 sequences are MNHEY and SVGAGI. V was cut by 7 bases and J by 1 base, with 16 bases left in between. The CDR3 runs 15 residues. CDR3: CASTGGEAPNTEAFF. The CDR3 bases are TGTGCCAGCACCGGGGGGGAGGCCCCGAACACTGAAGCTTTCTTT.

In its sample, this clone was seen a few times. The V and J genes are TRBV5-1 and TRBJ2-1; D not certain. Deletions cut 0 bases from V and 10 bases from J, with 8 bases between. CDR1 and CDR2 (germline): SGHRS, YFSETQ. The CDR3 is 12 residues long. CDR3 DNA sequence: TGCGCCAGCAGCTTGGCCTTGGGCGAGCAGTTCTTC. It encodes CASSLALGEQFF. Filled out from reference TRBV5-1 and TRBJ2-1, the complete variable domain reads KAGVTQTPRYLIKTRGQQVTLSCSPISGHRSVSWYQQTPGQGLQFLFEYFSETQRNKGNFPGRFSGRQFSNSRSEMNVSTLELGDSALYLCASSLALGEQFFGPGTRLTVL.

The CDR3 DNA follows: TGTGCCAGCAGTCGGACAGTCGGCTACACCTTC. It encodes CASSRTVGYTF. V and J are TRBV6-6 and TRBJ1-2, with a tentative D call TRBD1 (6 bases). V lost 5 bases to trimming and J lost 8 bases, with 9 bases between them. Germline CDR1 reads MNHNY; CDR2 reads SVGAGI (reference sequence). The CDR3 contains 11 residues.

Details on this clone: Other DNA variants within this sample encode the same CDR3. This chain links TRBV6-5 with TRBJ1-1, with D tentatively TRBD1 (5 bases). There are 11 residues in the CDR3. Germline assignment: CDR1 MNHEY and CDR2 SVGAGI. V was shortened by 4 bases and J by 7 bases, with 7 bases between the two germline ends. The CDR3 sequence: CASSSGFEAFF. CDR3 nucleotides: TGTGCCAGCAGTTCAGGGTTTGAAGCTTTCTTT.

This chain joins TRBV19 and TRBJ2-7; D may be TRBD2 (7 bases). Germline V gene data show CDR1 as LNHDA and CDR2 as SQIVND (reference sequence). The CDR3 has 15 residues. Deletions cut 8 bases from V and 0 bases from J, with 17 bases between. This CDR3 reads CASGRGGGNSYEQYF. The CDR3 nucleotides read TGTGCCAGTGGAAGGGGGGGCGGGAACTCCTACGAGCAGTACTTC.

This chain uses TRBV11-2 with TRBJ2-7; 9 bases align to TRBD1. V lost 4 bases, J lost 3 bases, and 4 bases stayed unmatched. Germline-derived CDR1 and CDR2 are SGHAT and FQNNGV. The CDR3 loop spans 14 amino acids. As DNA, the CDR3 is TGTGCCAGCAGCTGGGGGACAGGGTACTACGAGCAGTACGTC. Translating gives CASSWGTGYYEQYV.